What follows are 14 T cell receptor beta chains derived from one specimen sequenced in a study of tumor-infiltrating lymphocytes in primary liver carcinoma. The study extracted blood RNA from unsorted whole blood and also extracted germline DNA. Reverse transcription of approximately 520 ng total RNA with a constant-region primer produced TCR beta cDNA. Three nested multiplex PCR rounds of slightly modified ARM-PCR generated TCR beta libraries. Researchers ran the first two PCR rounds for 9 to 10 cycles each with TRBV1-TRBV30 forward primers and a C-beta reverse primer. MiXCR was run by TCRdb on the multiplex PCR reads, yielding one entry per CDR3 protein. The profile shows more than 150,000 distinct CDR3 sequences, roughly three fifths of them singletons. Sequenced material: peripheral blood. These receptors all stem from a man aged 40-55 years with primary liver carcinoma and hepatitis B virus infection.

This clonotype was observed a handful of times. The chain combines TRBV6-2 or TRBV6-3 with TRBJ1-5, with D unclear. Between the trimmed V and J ends, which lost 2 bases and 3 bases, there was a span of 8 bases. The CDR3 has 14 residues. The germline V gene encodes CDR1 MNHEY and CDR2 SVGEGT. The DNA for the CDR3 is TGTGCCAGCAGTTACCGGGGTACCAATCAGCCCCAGCATTTT. Translated, it gives CASSYRGTNQPQHF.

There are a few counts of this clonotype. The chain recombines TRBV4-2 with TRBJ2-2; 7 nucleotides agree with TRBD2. The V gene's germline CDR1 is LGHNA and CDR2 YNFKEQ. The J segment lost 4 bases and the V segment lost 0 bases, leaving 5 bases of the junction unmatched. The CDR3 is 16 amino acids. CDR3 coding DNA: TGTGCCAGCAGCCAAGAAGGAGGGGAGGGCACCGGGGAGCTGTTTTTT. Protein: CASSQEGGEGTGELFF.

This clonotype has a count of ten or more. The chain combines TRBV11-2 with TRBJ2-1, with 8 bases lining up with TRBD2. V shed 4 bases and J 5 bases; nucleotides not matched to a gene: 7. Germline V gene lookup returns CDR1 SGHAT and CDR2 FQNNGV. The CDR3 is 15 amino acids. In nucleotides, the CDR3 is TGTGCCAGCAGCTCAGGACTAGCCCGACACAATGAGCAGTTCTTC. Its protein is CASSSGLARHNEQFF.

This clonotype was detected only once. The genes are TRBV6-1 and TRBJ2-7; 8 positions agree with TRBD2. After removal of 4 bases from V and 3 bases from J, the junction contained 8 bases not matched to a gene. This CDR3 is 15 amino acids long. CDR1 and CDR2 from the germline V gene are MNHNS and SASEGT. CDR3 loop: CASSALAGLLYEQYF. As DNA, the CDR3 is TGTGCCAGCAGTGCCCTAGCGGGTCTTCTCTACGAGCAGTACTTC.

The chain uses TRBV5-4 and TRBJ1-1; a possible D gene is TRBD1 (5 bases). The germline V and J ends were trimmed by 3 bases and 5 bases, with 14 bases remaining between them. CDR3 length: 14 residues. Germline-derived CDR1 and CDR2 are SGHNT and YYREEE (reference sequence). The CDR3 DNA reads TGTGCCAGCAGCTCCGGGACCACTATAACTGAAGCTTTCTTT. Residues: CASSSGTTITEAFF.

Of note for this clonotype: This is likely a read error, given that the CDR3 carries no conserved phenylalanine or tryptophan at its end. The DNA is omitted, as the CDR3 cannot be located on it reliably, and the CDR3 follows TCRdb's listing. This CDR3 reads CAISESAGAALL. This chain connects TRBV10-3 to TRBJ2-1; TRBD1, the table's D call, was not compared with the DNA. 12 amino acids form the CDR3, both terminal residues included. CDR1 ENHRY and CDR2 SYGVKD come from the germline V gene.

The chain is built from TRBV7-8 and TRBJ1-5; TRBD1 matches at 10 bases. Germline assignment: CDR1 SGHVS and CDR2 FQNEAQ. The CDR3 is made up of 16 amino acids. Trimming cost V 4 bases and J 1 base; bases outside gene matches: 4. The chain's CDR3 is CASSSGTGVSNQPQHF. The CDR3 nucleotides are TGTGCCAGCAGCTCAGGGACAGGGGTGAGCAATCAGCCCCAGCATTTT.

In its sample, this clonotype was seen once. Because the CDR3 is missing its conserved closing phenylalanine or tryptophan, this is likely a read error. The chain recombines TRBV7-9 with TRBJ2-3; D uncertain. The ends were cut back, 3 bases at V and 3 bases at J, with 7 bases in the middle. The CDR3 is made up of 13 amino acids. Germline loops: CDR1 SEHNR, CDR2 FQNEAQ (reference sequence). CDR3 DNA: TGTGCCAGCAGCTTTCATGGAACAGATACGCAGTATCTT. Encoded protein: CASSFHGTDTQYL.

In this sample, this clonotype turned up a few times. The chain is built from TRBV6-5 and TRBJ1-4; D is unresolved. Germline V gene lookup returns CDR1 MNHEY and CDR2 SVGAGI. The CDR3 length is 15 residues. V was clipped by 0 bases and J by 7 bases, with 12 bases between them. CDR3 sequence: CASSYSGYSAEKLFF. CDR3 DNA: TGTGCCAGCAGTTACTCAGGGTACTCCGCTGAAAAACTGTTTTTT.

As regards this clonotype: Likely a read error: the CDR3 ends without its conserved phenylalanine or tryptophan. This sequence joins TRBV10-3 and TRBJ2-5, with TRBD1 matching 8 bases. The germline gives CDR1 ENHRY, CDR2 SYGVKD. V trimming: 7 bases; J trimming: 0 bases; junction bases outside the gene matches: 4. CDR3 length: 14 residues. The CDR3 coding sequence is TGTGCCATCACCCAGGGACAGGACCAAGAGACCCAGTACTTA. This codes for CAITQGQDQETQYL.

On this clonotype: The junction does not match germline at one end; this may be a read error. The chain joins TRBV11-2 to TRBJ1-2; D is uncertain. There are 15 residues in the CDR3. Looked up from germline, CDR1 is SGHAT and CDR2 is FQNNGV. The CDR3 spells CTSSLDPGAIYGYTF. CDR3 bases: TGTACCAGCAGCTTAGATCCGGGAGCAATCTATGGCTACACCTTC.

The rearrangement links TRBV6-1 to TRBJ2-2; D could derive from TRBD1 or TRBD2 (5 bases each). The germline V gene encodes CDR1 MNHNS and CDR2 SASEGT. Trimming shortened V by 8 bases and J by 0 bases, and 13 bases separated the two germline ends. The CDR3 totals 15 residues. CDR3 in DNA: TGTGCCAGCTCGGGACGGAACGCGAACACCGGGGAGCTGTTTTTT. Translated, it gives CASSGRNANTGELFF.

Regarding this clonotype: One end of the junction is discordant with germline, which a read error may explain. The chain uses TRBV11-2 and TRBJ2-3, with D maybe TRBD1 (5 bases). Germline CDR1 is SGHAT and CDR2 is FQNNGV. The CDR3 covers 13 residues. CDR3 in DNA: TGTGCCAGCAGCTTAGACAGGGCTGGTACGCAGTTTTTT. It is translated as CASSLDRAGTQFF.

This clonotype appeared a few times. J is TRBJ2-2 and V is TRBV11-2; unclear D gene. V dropped 5 bases and J dropped 5 bases, with 15 bases sitting between them. This CDR3 has 15 amino acids. In germline, CDR1 is SGHAT, CDR2 FQNNGV. In DNA form, the CDR3 reads TGTGCCAGCAGCCCTCCGCAAGGACCGACCGGGGAGCTGTTTTTT. Protein sequence: CASSPPQGPTGELFF.